This TCR beta chain appears in the sequencing data of a study of T cell responses to AZD1222 COVID-19 vaccine. This clone showed up just once. The repertoire was sequenced with immunoSEQ multiplex PCR; TCRdb's copy has only in-frame clones and lacks some. The data show around 110,000 clones, about nine tenths seen once. The CDR3 runs to 12 residues. Trimming stripped 0 bases from V and 16 bases from J, with 12 bases between. Germline V gene data show CDR1 as LNHNV and CDR2 as YYDKDF (reference sequence). The specimen comprised peripheral blood, sampled 28 days after the second AZD1222 dose. The chain uses TRBV15 and TRBJ1-4; no firm D call. The receptor was derived from an adult who received the AZD1222 COVID-19 vaccine. As DNA, the CDR3 is TGTGCCACCAGCAGAGATACGGGAGGCCCGTTTTTT. Amino acids: CATSRDTGGPFF.